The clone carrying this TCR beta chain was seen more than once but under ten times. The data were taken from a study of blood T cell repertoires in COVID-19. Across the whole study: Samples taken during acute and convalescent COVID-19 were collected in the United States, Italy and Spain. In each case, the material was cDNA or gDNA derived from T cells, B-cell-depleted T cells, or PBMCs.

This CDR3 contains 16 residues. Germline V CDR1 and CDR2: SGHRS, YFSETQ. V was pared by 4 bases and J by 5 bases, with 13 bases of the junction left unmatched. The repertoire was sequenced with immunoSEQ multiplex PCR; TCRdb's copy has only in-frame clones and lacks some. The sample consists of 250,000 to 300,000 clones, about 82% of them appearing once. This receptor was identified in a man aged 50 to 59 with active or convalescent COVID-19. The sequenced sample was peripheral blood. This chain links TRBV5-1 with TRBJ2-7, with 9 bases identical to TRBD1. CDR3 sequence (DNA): TGCGCCAGCAGCCCTAAACCGGGACAGGGATGGCACGAGCAGTACTTC. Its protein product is CASSPKPGQGWHEQYF.